This TCR beta chain was captured in a study of blood T cell repertoires in COVID-19. Original analysis: Amplification from reference gene primers served as the basis for estimated nucleated cell counts. Produced via immunoSEQ multiplex PCR; TCRdb's table is partial and in-frame only. V, J and clone size are those of that table, while D and trimming were read from the DNA. The table records some 90,000 clones, around 89% of them present only once. V was pared by 1 base and J by 7 bases, with 14 bases between. CDR1 SEHNR and CDR2 FQNEAQ come from the germline V gene (reference sequence). There are 14 residues in the CDR3.

The sequenced sample consisted of peripheral blood. This sequence joins TRBV7-9 and TRBJ2-7; a weak D match, TRBD2 (6 bases). This TCR was sampled from a man aged 50 or older with acute or convalescent COVID-19. This CDR3 is CASSLGWDRGEQYF. In nucleotides, the CDR3 is TGTGCCAGCAGCTTAGGGTGGGACCGGGGGGAGCAGTACTTC.